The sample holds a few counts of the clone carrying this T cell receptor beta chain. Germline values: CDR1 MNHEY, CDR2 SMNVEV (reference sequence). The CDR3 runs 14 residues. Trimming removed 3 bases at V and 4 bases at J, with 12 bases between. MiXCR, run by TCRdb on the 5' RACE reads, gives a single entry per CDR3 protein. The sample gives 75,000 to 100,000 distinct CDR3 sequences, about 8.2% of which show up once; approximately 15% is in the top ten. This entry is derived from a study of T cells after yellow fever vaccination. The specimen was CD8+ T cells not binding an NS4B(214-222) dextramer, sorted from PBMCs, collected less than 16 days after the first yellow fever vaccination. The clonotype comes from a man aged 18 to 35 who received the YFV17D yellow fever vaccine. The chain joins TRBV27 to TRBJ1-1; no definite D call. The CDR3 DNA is TGTGCCAGCAGTTTTTCCCGGTTTGTCACTGAAGCTTTCTTT. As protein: CASSFSRFVTEAFF.